These 21 T cell receptor beta chains were all obtained from the same sample, sequenced in a study of OX40 agonist ivuxolimab in advanced cancers. Generated by immunoSEQ multiplex PCR, the TCRdb table keeps only in-frame clones and is missing some. The data show more than 40,000 clones, 88% seen once. The material sequenced was CD4+ or CD8+ T cells sorted from blood, taken in a trial of the OX40 agonist ivuxolimab. These receptors all come from an adult with an advanced solid tumor such as melanoma, head and neck, liver or kidney cancer.

The chain recombines TRBV2 with TRBJ2-5; 8 bases are shared with TRBD2. The junction had 17 bases not matched to a gene; V was cut back by 4 bases and J by 13 bases. CDR3 length: 15 residues. Germline V gene data show CDR1 as SNHLY and CDR2 as FYNNEI. CDR3: CASSARMLAGLVLYF. The CDR3 nucleotides are TGTGCCAGCAGTGCAAGAATGTTAGCGGGACTCGTCCTGTACTTC. Full variable domain (outside the CDR3, taken from reference TRBV2 and TRBJ2-5): EPEVTQTPSHQVTQMGQEVILRCVPISNHLYFYWYRQILGQKVEFLVSFYNNEISEKSEIFDDQFSVERPDGSNFTLKIRSTKLEDSAMYFCASSARMLAGLVLYFGPGTRLLVL.

J is TRBJ2-2 and V is TRBV11-1; 7 bases are a match to TRBD1. The germline V gene encodes CDR1 SGHAT and CDR2 FQDESV (reference sequence). The trim removed 3 bases at V and 7 bases at J, leaving 5 bases unmatched. This CDR3 region has 14 residues. The CDR3 region is CASSLVTGRGELFF. The CDR3 DNA sequence: TGTGCCAGCAGCTTGGTGACAGGGCGCGGGGAGCTGTTTTTT. The full variable domain, completed using reference TRBV11-1 and TRBJ2-2, is EAEVAQSPRYKITEKSQAVAFWCDPISGHATLYWYRQILGQGPELLVQFQDESVVDDSQLPKDRFSAERLKGVDSTLKIQPAELGDSAMYLCASSLVTGRGELFFGEGSRLTVL.

The CDR3 protein is CASSRGTANTEAFF. In nucleotides, the CDR3 is TGTGCCAGCAGCCGCGGGACGGCAAACACTGAAGCTTTCTTT. J is TRBJ1-1 and V is TRBV7-2; D may be TRBD1 (5 bases). The length of the CDR3 is 14 residues. Trimming took 5 bases from V and 2 from J, leaving 12 bases between them. Germline-derived CDR1 and CDR2 are SGHTA and FQGNSA.

This rearrangement joins TRBV7-3 to TRBJ1-5; no clear D. Germline loops: CDR1 SGHTA, CDR2 FQGTGA. V was clipped by 0 bases and J by 3 bases, with 3 bases between them. This CDR3 is built from 13 residues. CDR3: CASSLTANQPQHF. CDR3 sequence (DNA): TGTGCCAGCAGCTTAACGGCCAATCAGCCCCAGCATTTT.

This clone was seen a few times. The chain has TRBV7-2 and TRBJ2-4, with a weak D call TRBD1 (5 bases). The germline CDR1 and CDR2 sequences are SGHTA and FQGNSA. This CDR3 has 15 amino acids. V lost 1 base, J lost 6 bases, and 13 bases lay in between. The CDR3 DNA is TGTGCCAGCAGCTTAGTGTCAGCAAGGGGAAACATTCAGTACTTC. Translation: CASSLVSARGNIQYF.

The chain recombines TRBV5-1 with TRBJ2-2; TRBD1 matches 7 bases. V lost 3 bases and J lost 9; bases outside the gene matches: 11. The CDR3 length is 15 residues. CDR1 and CDR2 (germline): SGHRS, YFSETQ. The CDR3 sequence is CASSSGTASNRELFF. Written as DNA, the CDR3 is TGCGCCAGCAGCTCCGGGACAGCATCCAACCGGGAGCTGTTTTTT.

V usage is TRBV5-4 and J usage is TRBJ2-2; 15 positions match TRBD2. Germline lookup yields CDR1 SGHNT and CDR2 YYREEE (reference sequence). The CDR3 sequence is 15 residues long. The trim removed 4 bases at V and 8 bases at J, leaving 3 bases unmatched. In nucleotides, the CDR3 is TGTGCCAGCAGCATTGGGACTAGCGGGAGGGGGGAGCTGTTTTTT. Its protein is CASSIGTSGRGELFF.

The chain recombines TRBV30 with TRBJ1-4, with TRBD1 matching over 7 bases. This CDR3 region has 14 residues. Germline-derived CDR1 and CDR2 are GTSNPN and SVGIG (reference sequence). Trimming removed 1 base from V and 4 bases from J; junction bases left unmatched: 3. CDR3 DNA sequence: TGTGCCTGGAGTGCCGGGACAGATAATGAAAAACTGTTTTTT. It translates to CAWSAGTDNEKLFF.

The chain joins TRBV7-2 to TRBJ2-6; D is ambiguous. Germline V CDR1 and CDR2: SGHTA, FQGNSA. The V gene lost 2 bases and the J gene lost 12 bases, with 11 bases spanning the gap. The CDR3 loop spans 13 amino acids. The CDR3 reads CASSLRSLFVLTF. The CDR3 DNA sequence: TGTGCCAGCAGCTTAAGGAGCCTTTTCGTCCTGACTTTC. The variable domain in full, with the rest retrieved from reference TRBV7-2 and TRBJ2-6, is GAGVSQSPSNKVTEKGKDVELRCDPISGHTALYWYRQSLGQGLEFLIYFQGNSAPDKSGLPSDRFSAERTGGSVSTLTIQRTQQEDSAVYLCASSLRSLFVLTFGAGSRLTVL.

As DNA, the CDR3 is TGTGCCAGCAGCGTAGAGGCCGTTCGGGGTTACGAGCAGTACTTC. This translates into CASSVEAVRGYEQYF. The chain combines TRBV9 with TRBJ2-7; possible D gene TRBD2, 5 bases. The CDR3 is made up of 15 amino acids. V lost 0 bases, J lost 4 bases, and 14 bases lay in between. CDR1 is SGDLS, CDR2 YYNGEE, per germline.

This clone is labeled medium-sized. V and J are TRBV27 and TRBJ2-1; tentatively, D is TRBD1 (5 bases). Germline-derived CDR1 and CDR2 are MNHEY and SMNVEV (reference sequence). The CDR3 has 12 residues. The V and J ends lost 2 bases and 10 bases respectively, with 9 bases between them. The CDR3 protein is CASSLTGGEQFF. Here the CDR3 DNA reads TGTGCCAGCAGTTTAACAGGTGGCGAGCAGTTCTTC.

The gene calls are TRBV5-4 and TRBJ2-5; D not resolved. CDR3 length: 13 amino acids. CDR1 and CDR2 from the germline V gene are SGHNT and YYREEE (reference sequence). V shed 4 bases and J shed 5 bases, with 12 bases lying between them. The CDR3 sequence: CASSGERLETQYF. CDR3 nucleotide sequence: TGTGCCAGCAGCGGAGAACGGCTCGAGACCCAGTACTTC.

The chain has TRBV7-3 and TRBJ2-5; either TRBD1 or TRBD2 may fit D (5 bases each). The CDR3 has 15 residues. The germline V and J ends were trimmed by 7 bases and 2 bases, with 17 bases remaining between them. Germline lookup yields CDR1 SGHTA and CDR2 FQGTGA. The CDR3: CASTELPGPQETQYF. CDR3 nucleotides: TGTGCCAGCACCGAACTCCCGGGGCCGCAAGAGACCCAGTACTTC.

The V gene is TRBV5-1, the J gene TRBJ2-1; 11 bases fit TRBD2. This CDR3 is built from 16 residues. Germline loops: CDR1 SGHRS, CDR2 YFSETQ. V trimming: 3 bases; J trimming: 4 bases; junction bases outside the gene matches: 6. The CDR3 is CASSSQGTSGYNEQFF. As DNA, the CDR3 is TGCGCCAGCAGCTCGCAAGGGACTAGCGGATACAATGAGCAGTTCTTC.

This clone was seen once. The chain couples TRBV19 to TRBJ1-4, with TRBD1 matching 9 bases. CDR1 is LNHDA, CDR2 SQIVND, per germline (reference sequence). CDR3 length equals 15 residues. V was pared by 7 bases and J by 6 bases, with 9 bases of the junction left unmatched. The CDR3: CASNLQGAPDEKLFF. CDR3 sequence (DNA): TGTGCCAGTAACCTACAGGGGGCGCCGGATGAAAAACTGTTTTTT.

The chain joins TRBV27 to TRBJ1-1; D not resolved. Trimming shortened V by 2 bases and J by 5 bases, and 9 bases separated the two germline ends. This CDR3 is 13 amino acids long. Germline V gene data show CDR1 as MNHEY and CDR2 as SMNVEV (reference sequence). The CDR3 nucleotides read TGTGCCAGCAGTTTAGTCCCACGGACTGAAGCTTTCTTT. Its translation is CASSLVPRTEAFF.

The rearrangement uses TRBV27 and TRBJ2-1; unclear D gene. CDR3 length: 13 residues. CDR1 is MNHEY and CDR2 is SMNVEV in the germline V gene (reference sequence). V lost 0 bases to trimming and J lost 7 bases, with 7 bases between them. For the CDR3, the DNA is TGTGCCAGCAGTTTATCGATAAGTAATGAGCAGTTCTTC. This codes for CASSLSISNEQFF.

CDR3 region: CATNPGAFF. The CDR3 bases are TGTGCCACCAATCCCGGAGCTTTCTTT. This rearrangement joins TRBV6-1 to TRBJ1-1, with unresolved D. Germline CDR1 and CDR2: MNHNS and SASEGT. V was clipped by 10 bases and J by 10 bases, with 10 bases between them. The CDR3 covers 9 residues.

V usage is TRBV11-2 and J usage is TRBJ2-3, with 10 positions matching TRBD2. This CDR3 spans 15 amino acids. V shed 3 bases and J 8 bases; nucleotides not matched to a gene: 8. In germline, CDR1 is SGHAT, CDR2 FQNNGV. This chain's CDR3 is CASSFLAGAPGTQYF. CDR3 DNA: TGTGCCAGCAGCTTTCTAGCGGGAGCCCCGGGTACGCAGTATTTT.

The V gene is TRBV28, the J gene TRBJ2-1; D unresolved. The germline gives CDR1 MDHEN, CDR2 SYDVKM. Trimming removed 6 bases at V and 4 bases at J, with 19 bases between. The CDR3 totals 16 residues. CDR3 nucleotide sequence: TGTGCCAGCAGAGTTTCGCACACCGGACCATACAATGAGCAGTTCTTC. Protein: CASRVSHTGPYNEQFF.

This rearrangement joins TRBV9 to TRBJ2-7, with D perhaps matching TRBD2 (5 bases). Germline loops: CDR1 SGDLS, CDR2 YYNGEE. This CDR3 is 15 amino acids long. V lost 0 bases and J 1 base, leaving 11 bases between the germline ends. The CDR3 bases are TGTGCCAGCAGCGTAGGCTTAGCGACTTCCTACGAGCAGTACTTC. It is translated as CASSVGLATSYEQYF.